These T cell receptor beta chains were read from a single sample in a study of shared clonotypes between healthy human individuals. Here immunoSEQ multiplex PCR was the method, and the copy in TCRdb shows in-frame clones only, minus some. The data hold some 630,000 clones, with 90% to 97% observed a single time. The source material was naive CD8+ T cells sorted from blood. The receptors stem from a young woman in good health. CDR3s include the opening cysteine and the closing phenylalanine or tryptophan. Fields, in order: D gene, clone size, J gene, V gene, CDR3 DNA, CDR3 protein. D genes are given only for firm matches. Clone size appears in some rows only: once, few, many, or a class for an expanded clone.

d_gene: .
abundance: .
j_gene: TRBJ2-4
v_gene: TRBV27
CDR3nt: TGTGCCAGCAGTCCCAGTTCCGGTGCTGGCATTCAGTACTTC
CDR3aa: CASSPSSGAGIQYF

d_gene: .
abundance: .
j_gene: TRBJ2-7
v_gene: TRBV7-8
CDR3nt: TGTGCCAGCAGCTTACTGTACGAGCAGTACTTC
CDR3aa: CASSLLYEQYF

d_gene: TRBD1
abundance: .
j_gene: TRBJ2-7
v_gene: TRBV27
CDR3nt: TGTGCCAGCAGGGACCGGACAGGGGTTGGTGGGTACGAGCAGTACTTC
CDR3aa: CASRDRTGVGGYEQYF

d_gene: TRBD2
abundance: .
j_gene: TRBJ2-1
v_gene: TRBV5-6
CDR3nt: TGTGCCAGCAGCCCGGGACTAGCGGAATACAATGAGCAGTTCTTC
CDR3aa: CASSPGLAEYNEQFF

d_gene: .
abundance: once
j_gene: TRBJ2-7
v_gene: TRBV27
CDR3nt: TGTGCCAGCTCCTTCGGAACGAAACCCTACGAGCAGTACTTC
CDR3aa: CASSFGTKPYEQYF

d_gene: TRBD2
abundance: .
j_gene: TRBJ2-7
v_gene: TRBV28
CDR3nt: TGTGCCAGCAGTCCACGGCGGGGGAGCGGGAGGGCCCTCTCCTACGAGCAGTACTTC
CDR3aa: CASSPRRGSGRALSYEQYF

d_gene: .
abundance: .
j_gene: TRBJ2-7
v_gene: TRBV29-1
CDR3nt: TGCAGCGTTGTCGGCGGGGACCGCTCCTACGAGCAGTACTTC
CDR3aa: CSVVGGDRSYEQYF

d_gene: TRBD1
abundance: .
j_gene: TRBJ2-7
v_gene: TRBV10-2
CDR3nt: TGCGCCAGCAGTCATAGGGGACAGGGGGGCGAGCAGTACTTC
CDR3aa: CASSHRGQGGEQYF

d_gene: TRBD1
abundance: .
j_gene: TRBJ2-7
v_gene: TRBV5-6
CDR3nt: TGTGCCAGCAGCTTGGGAGGGGGCTTTCTGTTCGAGCAGTACTTC
CDR3aa: CASSLGGGFLFEQYF

d_gene: TRBD1
abundance: .
j_gene: TRBJ2-2
v_gene: TRBV6-6
CDR3nt: TGTGCCAGCAGGGGACGGACAGGGGGCGCCGCCGGGGAGCTGTTTTTT
CDR3aa: CASRGRTGGAAGELFF

d_gene: TRBD2
abundance: .
j_gene: TRBJ2-7
v_gene: TRBV4-1
CDR3nt: TGCGCCAGCAGCCAAGAACTTAGCGGTAGCGGGAGGAAACCCCATATCTTC
CDR3aa: CASSQELSGSGRKPHIF

d_gene: .
abundance: .
j_gene: TRBJ2-3
v_gene: TRBV10-1
CDR3nt: TGCGCCAGCGGAAGGTCGATGAGCCCAGATACGCAGTATTTT
CDR3aa: CASGRSMSPDTQYF

d_gene: .
abundance: .
j_gene: TRBJ2-1
v_gene: TRBV7-6
CDR3nt: TGTGCCAGCAGCTTTTCCGGGTCCGCTTTCGATGAGCAGTTCTTC
CDR3aa: CASSFSGSAFDEQFF

d_gene: .
abundance: .
j_gene: TRBJ1-2
v_gene: TRBV2
CDR3nt: TGTGCCACTAGGGGGGTCCAGGGTAAGGGCTATGGCTACACCTTC
CDR3aa: CATRGVQGKGYGYTF

d_gene: .
abundance: .
j_gene: TRBJ1-1
v_gene: TRBV5-1
CDR3nt: TGCGCCAGCACCACGCCGCCTCATATGAACACTGAAGCTTTCTTT
CDR3aa: CASTTPPHMNTEAFF

d_gene: .
abundance: .
j_gene: TRBJ2-1
v_gene: TRBV27
CDR3nt: TGTGCCAGCAGTTTATTCCCAGGGCTTAGCTCCTACAATGAGCAGTTCTTC
CDR3aa: CASSLFPGLSSYNEQFF

d_gene: .
abundance: .
j_gene: TRBJ2-3
v_gene: TRBV4-1
CDR3nt: TGCGCCAGCAGCCAAGTCGGTCAGGTTCCAGATACGCAGTATTTT
CDR3aa: CASSQVGQVPDTQYF

d_gene: .
abundance: .
j_gene: TRBJ2-7
v_gene: TRBV27
CDR3nt: TGTGCCAGCAGTTCATACGGCGGGACCTACGAGCAGTACTTC
CDR3aa: CASSSYGGTYEQYF

d_gene: .
abundance: .
j_gene: TRBJ2-7
v_gene: TRBV28
CDR3nt: TGTGCCAGCAGTTTATATCTGGGTACCTACGAGCAGTACTTC
CDR3aa: CASSLYLGTYEQYF

d_gene: .
abundance: .
j_gene: TRBJ1-1
v_gene: TRBV29-1
CDR3nt: TGCAGCGTTGAAGGTATTGTTGGGCAGGCAAGGACTGAAGCTTTCTTT
CDR3aa: CSVEGIVGQARTEAFF

d_gene: .
abundance: .
j_gene: TRBJ1-5
v_gene: TRBV2
CDR3nt: TGTGCCAGCAGTTGGACAGATAGCAATCAGCCCCAGCATTTT
CDR3aa: CASSWTDSNQPQHF

d_gene: .
abundance: once
j_gene: TRBJ2-5
v_gene: TRBV7-9
CDR3nt: TGTGCCAGCAGCTTAGTTGAGGGCCAAGAGACCCAGTACTTC
CDR3aa: CASSLVEGQETQYF

d_gene: .
abundance: .
j_gene: TRBJ2-3
v_gene: TRBV5-1
CDR3nt: TGCGCCAGCAGCCTGGGCGAAACTAGCACAGATACGCAGTATTTT
CDR3aa: CASSLGETSTDTQYF

d_gene: TRBD1
abundance: few
j_gene: TRBJ1-1
v_gene: TRBV30
CDR3nt: TGTGCCTGGAATCTAGGACAGGGGGCCTCTGAAGCTTTCTTT
CDR3aa: CAWNLGQGASEAFF

d_gene: .
abundance: .
j_gene: TRBJ2-2
v_gene: TRBV6-1
CDR3nt: TGTGCCAGCAGTGAAGTTAAGTGGGCCGGGGAGCTGTTTTTT
CDR3aa: CASSEVKWAGELFF

d_gene: TRBD1
abundance: .
j_gene: TRBJ2-7
v_gene: TRBV5-1
CDR3nt: TGCGCCAGCAGCATCACCGGGACAGGGGGCTACGAGCAGTACTTC
CDR3aa: CASSITGTGGYEQYF

d_gene: .
abundance: .
j_gene: TRBJ2-7
v_gene: TRBV15
CDR3nt: TGTGCCACCAGCAGAGAGGCCGTCCAGCACGAGCAGTACTTC
CDR3aa: CATSREAVQHEQYF

d_gene: .
abundance: .
j_gene: TRBJ2-3
v_gene: TRBV7-9
CDR3nt: TGTGCCAGCAGGGAAGGAACACCTAGCACAGATACGCAGTATTTT
CDR3aa: CASREGTPSTDTQYF

d_gene: .
abundance: .
j_gene: TRBJ2-5
v_gene: TRBV11-2
CDR3nt: TGTGCCAGCAGCTTAGCCGGGGGTGTGGCGGGGGCCCAAGAGACCCAGTACTTC
CDR3aa: CASSLAGGVAGAQETQYF

d_gene: TRBD2
abundance: once
j_gene: TRBJ2-1
v_gene: TRBV28
CDR3nt: TGTGCCAGCAGTTCGTCCCGGCTAGCGGGCGGGCCGAGCTCCTACAATGAGCAGTTCTTC
CDR3aa: CASSSSRLAGGPSSYNEQFF

d_gene: .
abundance: .
j_gene: TRBJ2-7
v_gene: TRBV28
CDR3nt: TGTGCCAGCAGTTTAGAAGGCGTACCCTACGAGCAGTACTTC
CDR3aa: CASSLEGVPYEQYF

d_gene: .
abundance: .
j_gene: TRBJ1-6
v_gene: TRBV6-5
CDR3nt: TGTGCCAGCAGTTACTCGGGCAGAAATTCACCCCTCCACTTT
CDR3aa: CASSYSGRNSPLHF

d_gene: .
abundance: .
j_gene: TRBJ1-5
v_gene: TRBV9
CDR3nt: TGTGCCAGCAGCGGGGGGGGCAATCAGCCCCAGCATTTT
CDR3aa: CASSGGGNQPQHF

d_gene: TRBD2
abundance: .
j_gene: TRBJ2-7
v_gene: TRBV5-6
CDR3nt: TGTGCCAGCAGCTTGGAAGCGGGATCGAAAGAGCAGTACTTC
CDR3aa: CASSLEAGSKEQYF

d_gene: .
abundance: .
j_gene: TRBJ1-2
v_gene: TRBV28
CDR3nt: TGTGCCAGCAGTACTCCGAGTGTTAGAGGCTATGGCTACACCTTC
CDR3aa: CASSTPSVRGYGYTF

d_gene: .
abundance: .
j_gene: TRBJ1-1
v_gene: TRBV11-2
CDR3nt: TGTGCCAGCAGCGGAGGTATAGGGCCTGAAGCTTTCTTT
CDR3aa: CASSGGIGPEAFF

d_gene: TRBD2
abundance: .
j_gene: TRBJ2-5
v_gene: TRBV13
CDR3nt: TGTGCCTTTGGTAGCGGGAGCCAAGAGACCCAGTACTTC
CDR3aa: CAFGSGSQETQYF

d_gene: TRBD1
abundance: .
j_gene: TRBJ2-7
v_gene: TRBV27
CDR3nt: TGTGCCAGCAGCCTCTCCCCCGGGACAGGGGCCTACGAGCAGTACTTC
CDR3aa: CASSLSPGTGAYEQYF

d_gene: .
abundance: .
j_gene: TRBJ2-1
v_gene: TRBV5-4
CDR3nt: TGTGCCAGCAGCTTGGACTTACTCGGAGGGAATGAGCAGTTCTTC
CDR3aa: CASSLDLLGGNEQFF

d_gene: TRBD1
abundance: .
j_gene: TRBJ1-1
v_gene: TRBV5-6
CDR3nt: TGTGCCAGCAGCTTGGACAGGGGCACTGAAGCTTTCTTT
CDR3aa: CASSLDRGTEAFF

d_gene: .
abundance: .
j_gene: TRBJ2-2
v_gene: TRBV27
CDR3nt: TGTGCCAGCCGTCGACTAAAGAACACCGGGGAGCTGTTTTTT
CDR3aa: CASRRLKNTGELFF

d_gene: TRBD2
abundance: once
j_gene: TRBJ2-7
v_gene: TRBV25-1
CDR3nt: TGTGCCAGCACAAAGCGGGAGGGGTACGAGCAGTACTTC
CDR3aa: CASTKREGYEQYF

d_gene: .
abundance: once
j_gene: TRBJ1-5
v_gene: TRBV6-1
CDR3nt: TGTGCCAGCAGTGAAGGCGAGACTCTGTTTATCCAGCCCCAGCATTTT
CDR3aa: CASSEGETLFIQPQHF

d_gene: TRBD2
abundance: .
j_gene: TRBJ2-1
v_gene: TRBV4-2
CDR3nt: TGTGCCAGCAGCCCCCGATTGGCGGCGGGAGCCTCCAATGAGCAGTTCTTC
CDR3aa: CASSPRLAAGASNEQFF

d_gene: .
abundance: few
j_gene: TRBJ1-2
v_gene: TRBV27
CDR3nt: TGTGCCAGCAGTTCCACGGGAGTCTATGGCTACACCTTC
CDR3aa: CASSSTGVYGYTF